This T cell receptor (beta chain) was documented in a study of cytomegalovirus exposure and HLA in healthy donors. Study-level results: Analyses of presence/absence relied on an assumption of roughly uniform sequencing depth across donors.

V was pared by 1 base and J by 5 bases, with 9 bases between. The CDR3 totals 13 residues. Germline V gene lookup returns CDR1 SGHRS and CDR2 YFSETQ. PCR amplification relied on 60 Vbeta primers (plus 13 Jbeta primers). Profiled with immunoSEQ multiplex PCR; TCRdb holds only in-frame clones, not every one. This sample has 50,000 or so clones, with approximately 68% found just once. Notes on this clone: Its antigen is not identified.

The rearrangement joins TRBV5-1 to TRBJ2-5; D might be TRBD2 (5 bases). This TCR derives from a man aged 25-45 years in good health and CMV-seronegative. The sequencing sample was made of PBMCs. This chain's CDR3 is CASSLKGAETQYF. CDR3 coding DNA: TGCGCCAGCAGCTTGAAGGGAGCGGAGACCCAGTACTTC. Looking up the rest from reference TRBV5-1 and TRBJ2-5 gives the full variable domain: KAGVTQTPRYLIKTRGQQVTLSCSPISGHRSVSWYQQTPGQGLQFLFEYFSETQRNKGNFPGRFSGRQFSNSRSEMNVSTLELGDSALYLCASSLKGAETQYFGPGTRLLVL.